Listed below are T cell receptor beta chains from one sample, sequenced in a study of blood T cell repertoires in COVID-19. Repertoires were generated with immunoSEQ multiplex PCR, while TCRdb's copy carries only in-frame clones and drops some. The profile shows approximately 62,000 clones, about four fifths of them singletons. The sequencing sample was made of peripheral blood. All receptors derive from a woman between 45 and 60 years old with active or convalescent COVID-19. Each CDR3 is given with its conserved first and last residue. The D gene is left open where the match is weak. A clone size is listed for some rows: how often the clone was seen (once, few, many), or a class if it is expanded.

TRBJ1-1 TRBV19 . 13 TRBD1 TGTGCCACCATAGTATCGACAGGGGGGAGAGCTTTCTTT CATIVSTGGRAFF
TRBJ2-2 TRBV11-2 few 14 TRBD1 TGTGCCAGCAGCCCACAGGGGGTCCCCGGGGAGCTGTTTTTT CASSPQGVPGELFF
TRBJ2-7 TRBV18 . 13 TRBD1 TGTGCCAGCACTCAAATACAGGGGGGCGAGCAGTACTTC CASTQIQGGEQYF
TRBJ1-2 TRBV2 . 16 . TGTGCCAGCAGAAGCGATTTGAGGCAGGGAGGTAACGGCTACACCTTC CASRSDLRQGGNGYTF
TRBJ2-3 TRBV7-9 . 15 . TGTGCCAGCAGCGCCTGGAGGGCGGGCACAGATACGCAGTATTTT CASSAWRAGTDTQYF
TRBJ2-1 TRBV7-3 . 15 . TGTGCCAGCAGCCCTGTAAGGGGAGGAGTTTATGAGCAGTTCTTC CASSPVRGGVYEQFF
TRBJ2-4 TRBV6-2/TRBV6-3 . 15 . TGTGCCAGCAGTTCCCGGACTGAGAGGCGGTACATTCAGTACTTC CASSSRTERRYIQYF
TRBJ2-1 TRBV7-9 . 15 . TGTGCCAGCAGCTTAGTACACCGATCCTACAATGAGCAGTTCTTC CASSLVHRSYNEQFF
TRBJ1-3 TRBV5-1 . 15 . TGCGCCAGCAGCTTCGGGCAGGGGTCTGGAAACACCATATATTTT CASSFGQGSGNTIYF
TRBJ2-3 TRBV7-9 . 16 . TGTGCCAGCAGCCCGGGGGTTGCGACTAGCACAGATACGCAGTATTTT CASSPGVATSTDTQYF
TRBJ1-2 TRBV11-2 few 16 . TGTGCCAGCAGCTCGATCCAAAGTACAACGGGCTATGGCTACACCTTC CASSSIQSTTGYGYTF
TRBJ2-7 TRBV7-2 . 16 TRBD2 TGTGCCAGCAGCTTAGGGGACCTAGCGGGAGCACGCGAGCAGTACTTC CASSLGDLAGAREQYF
TRBJ2-3 TRBV7-9 . 15 . TGTGCCAGCAGCGCGGACAGCACTAGCACAGATACGCAGTATTTT CASSADSTSTDTQYF
TRBJ1-2 TRBV20-1 . 11 . TGCAGTGCTAGGTGGGGGGATGGCTACACCTTC CSARWGDGYTF
TRBJ1-2 TRBV7-9 . 14 . TGTGCCAGCAGCTTAGGCGACAGCCTCTATGGCTACACCTTC CASSLGDSLYGYTF
TRBJ2-3 TRBV15 . 14 . TGTGCCACCAGCGGGGGCCAGGCGGGAGATACGCAGTATTTT CATSGGQAGDTQYF
TRBJ1-1 TRBV28 . 12 . TGTGCCAGCAGCCCTAGGAACACTGAAGCTTTCTTT CASSPRNTEAFF
TRBJ1-2 TRBV4-3 . 16 . TGCGCCAGCAGCCCCACCCTCCTGGACTGGAACTATGGCTACACCTTC CASSPTLLDWNYGYTF
TRBJ1-3 TRBV4-2 . 15 . TGTGCCAGCAGCCAAGACGGAGACAGGGGAAACACCATATATTTT CASSQDGDRGNTIYF
TRBJ2-1 TRBV7-2 . 15 TRBD2 TGTGCCAGCAGCTTGAATCTAGCGGGAGAAAGTGAGCAGTTCTTC CASSLNLAGESEQFF
TRBJ2-1 TRBV4-3 . 16 . TGCGCCAGCAGCCAAGATAGGGGGTCAGATATAAATGAGCAGTTCTTC CASSQDRGSDINEQFF
TRBJ1-2 TRBV4-2 . 16 TRBD1 TGTGCCAGCAGGGGGGTCAGGGGGGCCGGGGAGGATGGCTACACCTTC CASRGVRGAGEDGYTF